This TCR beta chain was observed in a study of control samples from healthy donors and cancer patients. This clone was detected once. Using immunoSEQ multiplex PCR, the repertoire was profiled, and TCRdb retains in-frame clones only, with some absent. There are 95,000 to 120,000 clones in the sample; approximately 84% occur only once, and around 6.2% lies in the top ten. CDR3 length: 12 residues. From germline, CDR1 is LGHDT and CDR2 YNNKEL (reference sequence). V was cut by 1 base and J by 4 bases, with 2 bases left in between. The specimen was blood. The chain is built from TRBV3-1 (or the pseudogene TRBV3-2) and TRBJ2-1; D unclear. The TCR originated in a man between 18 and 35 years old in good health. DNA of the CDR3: TGTGCCAGCAGCCAAGTTTACAATGAGCAGTTCTTC. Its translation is CASSQVYNEQFF.